This paragraph reports one T cell receptor (beta chain). Its antigen is as yet unknown. Other nucleotide sequences from this sample produce the same CDR3. This sample was taken from a study of cytomegalovirus exposure and HLA in healthy donors. Overall study findings and caveats: Versus the approximately 720-donor mean, an Asian-associated ancestry cluster reportedly showed fewer N-insertions in a later analysis.

PCR involved 60 Vbeta and 13 Jbeta primers. Original methodology: Later, some 79 million unique TCR beta chains were counted in an analysis, and roughly 11 million of them were shared. Data came from immunoSEQ multiplex PCR; TCRdb stores just in-frame clones and leaves some out. That table supplies the V and J calls and clone size; D and trimming were determined from the DNA. The sample has just over 200,000 clones, 80% to 85% seen once. CDR3 length: 13 amino acids. Trimming left V 4 bases short and J 1 base short, with 5 bases between. The V gene's germline CDR1 is SSHAT and CDR2 FNYEAQ (reference sequence).

The chain uses TRBV7-7 and TRBJ1-3; D perhaps matches TRBD1 (5 bases). This clonotype was obtained from a woman between 40 and 50 years old in good health and CMV-seronegative. Source material: PBMCs. The CDR3 DNA reads as TGTGCCAGCAGCTCAGGGTCTGGAAACACCATATATTTT. Protein sequence: CASSSGSGNTIYF.